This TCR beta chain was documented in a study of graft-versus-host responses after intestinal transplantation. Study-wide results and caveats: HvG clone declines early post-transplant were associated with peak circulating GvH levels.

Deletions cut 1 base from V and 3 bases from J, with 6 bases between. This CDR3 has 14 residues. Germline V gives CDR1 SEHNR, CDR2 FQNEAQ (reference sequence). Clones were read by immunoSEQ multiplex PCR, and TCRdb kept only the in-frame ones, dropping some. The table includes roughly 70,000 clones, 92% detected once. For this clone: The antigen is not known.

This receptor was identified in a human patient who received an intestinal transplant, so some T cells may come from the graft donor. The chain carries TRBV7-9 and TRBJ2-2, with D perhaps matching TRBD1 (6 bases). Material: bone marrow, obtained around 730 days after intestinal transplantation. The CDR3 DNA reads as TGTGCCAGCAGCTTAGGACAGGACACCGGGGAGCTGTTTTTT. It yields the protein CASSLGQDTGELFF.